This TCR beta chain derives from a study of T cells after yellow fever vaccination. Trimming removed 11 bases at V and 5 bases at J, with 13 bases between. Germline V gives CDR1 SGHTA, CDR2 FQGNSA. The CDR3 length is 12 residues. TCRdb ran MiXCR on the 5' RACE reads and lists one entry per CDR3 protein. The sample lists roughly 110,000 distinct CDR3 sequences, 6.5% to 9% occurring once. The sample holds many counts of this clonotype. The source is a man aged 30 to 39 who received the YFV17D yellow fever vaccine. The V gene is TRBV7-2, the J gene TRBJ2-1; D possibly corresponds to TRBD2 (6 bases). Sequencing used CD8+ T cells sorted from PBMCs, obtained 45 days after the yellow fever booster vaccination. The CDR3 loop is CACWGGDNEQFF. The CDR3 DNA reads TGTGCCTGCTGGGGAGGTGACAATGAGCAGTTCTTC.